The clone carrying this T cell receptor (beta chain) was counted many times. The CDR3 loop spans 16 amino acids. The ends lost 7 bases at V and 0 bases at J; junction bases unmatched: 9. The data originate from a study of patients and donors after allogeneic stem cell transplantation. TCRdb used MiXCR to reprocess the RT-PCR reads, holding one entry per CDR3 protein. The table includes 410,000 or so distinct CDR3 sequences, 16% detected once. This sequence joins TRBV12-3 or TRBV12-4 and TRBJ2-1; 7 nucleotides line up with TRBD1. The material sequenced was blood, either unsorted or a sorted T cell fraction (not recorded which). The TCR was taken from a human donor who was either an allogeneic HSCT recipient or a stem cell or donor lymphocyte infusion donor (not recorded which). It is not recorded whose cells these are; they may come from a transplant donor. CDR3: CASNAMTGSSYNEQFF. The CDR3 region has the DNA TGTGCCAGCAACGCGATGACAGGGAGCTCCTACAATGAGCAGTTCTTC.